Following are 6 T cell receptor beta chains from one sample sequenced in a study of CD4+ T cells in melanoma. The assay was immunoSEQ multiplex PCR, and TCRdb's table has in-frame clones only and misses some. The data show around 10,000 clones, about 70% seen once. The specimen was cells from a culture (not recorded whether cultured in vitro). The origin of the receptors is a human donor with melanoma.

This rearrangement joins TRBV2 to TRBJ2-5; either TRBD1 or TRBD2 may fit D (6 bases each). Germline V gene lookup returns CDR1 SNHLY and CDR2 FYNNEI. The length of the CDR3 is 14 residues. Trimming took 4 bases from V and 5 from J, leaving 14 bases between them. In DNA, the CDR3 is TGTGCCAGCAGTGGTCCAACAGGGAGGGAGACCCAGTACTTC. Translating gives CASSGPTGRETQYF.

The gene calls are TRBV6-1 and TRBJ2-7; D is unresolved. Per germline, CDR1 MNHNS and CDR2 SASEGT. V was clipped by 1 base and J by 2 bases, with 12 bases between them. The CDR3 is made up of 15 amino acids. CDR3 amino acids: CASSEVYGSAYEQYF. The CDR3 DNA reads as TGTGCCAGCAGTGAAGTGTATGGATCGGCCTACGAGCAGTACTTC.

Only one count was recorded for this clone. V usage is TRBV6-6 and J usage is TRBJ1-4, with a weak D call TRBD1 (5 bases). This CDR3 spans 16 amino acids. Germline CDR1 is MNHNY and CDR2 is SVGAGI (reference sequence). V lost 2 bases, J lost 8 bases, and 18 bases lay in between. The CDR3 sequence is CASSYAIGAVAEKLFF. In nucleotides, the CDR3 is TGTGCCAGCAGTTACGCGATTGGGGCAGTTGCCGAAAAACTGTTTTTT.

The chain combines TRBV11-1 with TRBJ2-1, with TRBD1 matching 7 bases. Germline V gene lookup returns CDR1 SGHAT and CDR2 FQDESV (reference sequence). The CDR3 covers 15 residues. Trimming took 5 bases from V and 2 from J; bases not matched to a gene: 6. CDR3 region: CASSNRDRAYNEQFF. The CDR3 nucleotides are TGTGCCAGCAGCAACCGGGACAGAGCCTACAATGAGCAGTTCTTC. The full variable domain, in which reference TRBV11-1 and TRBJ2-1 provide the parts outside the CDR3, is EAEVAQSPRYKITEKSQAVAFWCDPISGHATLYWYRQILGQGPELLVQFQDESVVDDSQLPKDRFSAERLKGVDSTLKIQPAELGDSAMYLCASSNRDRAYNEQFFGPGTRLTVL.

The V gene is TRBV7-8, the J gene TRBJ1-2, with D possibly being TRBD1 (5 bases). Trimming stripped 1 base from V and 3 bases from J, with 15 bases between. CDR1 and CDR2 from the germline V gene are SGHVS and FQNEAQ. This CDR3 has 16 residues. As DNA, the CDR3 is TGTGCCAGCAGCTTAGGAAAATGGGGGGGAGACTATGGCTACACCTTC. Translated, it gives CASSLGKWGGDYGYTF.

The chain employs TRBV2 and TRBJ2-5; perhaps TRBD1 as D (5 bases). From germline, CDR1 is SNHLY and CDR2 FYNNEI. Trimming stripped 4 bases from V and 4 bases from J, with 10 bases between. The CDR3 has 13 amino acids. CDR3 in DNA: TGTGCCAGCAGTGTAGGGGCAGCAGAGACCCAGTACTTC. This encodes CASSVGAAETQYF.